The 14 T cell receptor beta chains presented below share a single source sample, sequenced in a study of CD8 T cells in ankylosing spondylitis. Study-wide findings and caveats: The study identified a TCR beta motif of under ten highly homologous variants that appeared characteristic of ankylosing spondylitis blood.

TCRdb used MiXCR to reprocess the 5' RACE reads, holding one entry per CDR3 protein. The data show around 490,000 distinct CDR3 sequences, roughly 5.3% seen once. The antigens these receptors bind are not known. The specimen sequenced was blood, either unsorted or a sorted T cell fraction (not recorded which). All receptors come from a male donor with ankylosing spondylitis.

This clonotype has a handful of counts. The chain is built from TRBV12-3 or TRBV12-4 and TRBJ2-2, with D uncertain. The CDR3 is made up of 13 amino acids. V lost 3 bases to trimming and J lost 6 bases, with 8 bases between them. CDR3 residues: CASSFNSAGELFF. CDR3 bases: TGTGCCAGCAGTTTCAATTCGGCCGGGGAGCTGTTTTTT.

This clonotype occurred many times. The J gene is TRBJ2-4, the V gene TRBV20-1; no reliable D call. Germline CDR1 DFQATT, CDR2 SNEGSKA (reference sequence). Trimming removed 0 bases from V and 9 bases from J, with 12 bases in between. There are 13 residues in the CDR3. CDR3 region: CSARDRSAVIQYF. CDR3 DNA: TGCAGTGCTAGAGATAGGTCGGCGGTCATTCAGTACTTC.

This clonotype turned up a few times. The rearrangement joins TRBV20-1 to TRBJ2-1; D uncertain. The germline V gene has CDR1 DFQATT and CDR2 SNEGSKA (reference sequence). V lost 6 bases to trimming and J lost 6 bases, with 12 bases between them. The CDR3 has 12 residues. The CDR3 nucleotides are TGCAGTGCCACCCTTAGTGGCAATGAGCAGTTCTTC. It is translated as CSATLSGNEQFF.

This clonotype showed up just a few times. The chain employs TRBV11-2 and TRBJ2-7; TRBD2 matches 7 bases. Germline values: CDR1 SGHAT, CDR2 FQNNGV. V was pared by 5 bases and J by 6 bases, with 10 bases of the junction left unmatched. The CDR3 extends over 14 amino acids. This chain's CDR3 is CASSPAGGRGEQYF. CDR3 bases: TGTGCCAGCAGCCCAGCCGGTGGGAGGGGCGAGCAGTACTTC.

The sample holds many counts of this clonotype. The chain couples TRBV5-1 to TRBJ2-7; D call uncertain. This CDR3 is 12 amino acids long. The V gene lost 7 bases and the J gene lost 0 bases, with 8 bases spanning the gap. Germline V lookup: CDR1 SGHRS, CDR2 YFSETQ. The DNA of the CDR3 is TGCGCCAGCTCGGGTTTCTCCTACGAGCAGTACTTC. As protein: CASSGFSYEQYF. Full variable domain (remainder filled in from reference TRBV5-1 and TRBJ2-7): KAGVTQTPRYLIKTRGQQVTLSCSPISGHRSVSWYQQTPGQGLQFLFEYFSETQRNKGNFPGRFSGRQFSNSRSEMNVSTLELGDSALYLCASSGFSYEQYFGPGTRLTVT.

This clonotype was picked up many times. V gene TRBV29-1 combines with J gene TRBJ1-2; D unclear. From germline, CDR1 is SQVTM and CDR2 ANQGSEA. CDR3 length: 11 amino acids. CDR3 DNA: TGCAGTGCTTCTCGGACTTTCGGCTACACCTTC. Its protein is CSASRTFGYTF. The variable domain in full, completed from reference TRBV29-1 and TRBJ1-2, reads SAVISQKPSRDICQRGTSLTIQCQVDSQVTMMFWYRQQPGQSLTLIATANQGSEATYESGFVIDKFPISRPNLTFSTLTVSNMSPEDSSIYLCSASRTFGYTFGSGTRLTVV.

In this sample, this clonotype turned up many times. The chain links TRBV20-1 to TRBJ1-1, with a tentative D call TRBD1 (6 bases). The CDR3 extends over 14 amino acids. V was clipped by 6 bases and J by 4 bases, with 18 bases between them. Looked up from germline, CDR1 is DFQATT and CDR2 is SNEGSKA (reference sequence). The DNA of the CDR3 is TGCAGTGCGAATGTGTTAGGGGGAGGCACTGAAGCTTTCTTT. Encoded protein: CSANVLGGGTEAFF.

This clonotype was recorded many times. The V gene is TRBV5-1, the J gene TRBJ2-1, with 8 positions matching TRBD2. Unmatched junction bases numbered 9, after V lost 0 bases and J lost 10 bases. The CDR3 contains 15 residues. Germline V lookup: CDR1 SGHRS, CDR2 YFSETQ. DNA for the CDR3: TGCGCCAGCAGCTTGGAAGCGGGAGTATCTGGGGAGCAGTTCTTC. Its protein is CASSLEAGVSGEQFF. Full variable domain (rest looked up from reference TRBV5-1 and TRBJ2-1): KAGVTQTPRYLIKTRGQQVTLSCSPISGHRSVSWYQQTPGQGLQFLFEYFSETQRNKGNFPGRFSGRQFSNSRSEMNVSTLELGDSALYLCASSLEAGVSGEQFFGPGTRLTVL.

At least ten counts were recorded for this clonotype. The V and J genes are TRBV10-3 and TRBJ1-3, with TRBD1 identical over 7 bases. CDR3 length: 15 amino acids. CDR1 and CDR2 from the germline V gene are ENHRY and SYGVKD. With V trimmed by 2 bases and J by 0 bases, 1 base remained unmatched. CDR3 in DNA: TGTGCCATCAGTGAGGGGACAGCCTCTGGAAACACCATATATTTT. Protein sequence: CAISEGTASGNTIYF.

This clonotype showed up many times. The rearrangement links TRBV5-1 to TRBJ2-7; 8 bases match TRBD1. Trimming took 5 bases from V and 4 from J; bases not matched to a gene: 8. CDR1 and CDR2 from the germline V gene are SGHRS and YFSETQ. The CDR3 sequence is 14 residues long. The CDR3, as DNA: TGCGCCAGCAGACTGGGACAGGCCGCTTACGAGCAGTACTTC. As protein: CASRLGQAAYEQYF.

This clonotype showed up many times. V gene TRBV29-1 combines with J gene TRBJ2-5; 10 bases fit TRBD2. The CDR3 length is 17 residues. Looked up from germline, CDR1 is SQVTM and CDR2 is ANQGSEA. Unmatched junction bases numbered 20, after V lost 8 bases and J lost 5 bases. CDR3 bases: TGCAGCAGTTCGGGCTGGCAAGCGGGGGGGCCTTTTGAGACCCAGTACTTC. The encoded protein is CSSSGWQAGGPFETQYF.

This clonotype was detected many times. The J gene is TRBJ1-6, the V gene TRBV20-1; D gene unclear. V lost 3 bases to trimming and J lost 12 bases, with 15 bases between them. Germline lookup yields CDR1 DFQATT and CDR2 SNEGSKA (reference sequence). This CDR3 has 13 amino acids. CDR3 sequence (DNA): TGCAGTGCTAGTATGCCGGGAGCCGGACCCCTCCACTTT. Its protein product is CSASMPGAGPLHF.

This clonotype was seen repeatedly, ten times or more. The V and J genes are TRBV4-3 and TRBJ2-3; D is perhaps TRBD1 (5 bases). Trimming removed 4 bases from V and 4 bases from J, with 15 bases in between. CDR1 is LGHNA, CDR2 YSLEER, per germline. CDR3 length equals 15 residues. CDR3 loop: CASSLGRMGPDTQYF. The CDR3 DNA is TGCGCCAGCAGCCTCGGACGGATGGGGCCAGATACGCAGTATTTT.

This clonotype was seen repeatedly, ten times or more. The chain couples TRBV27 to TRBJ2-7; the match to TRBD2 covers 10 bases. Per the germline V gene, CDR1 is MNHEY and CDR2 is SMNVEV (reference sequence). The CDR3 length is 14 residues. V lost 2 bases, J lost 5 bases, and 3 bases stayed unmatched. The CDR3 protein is CASSLVSGRNEQYF. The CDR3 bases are TGTGCCAGCAGTTTAGTTAGCGGGAGGAACGAGCAGTACTTC.